These 26 T cell receptor beta chains came from one sample sequenced in a study of CXCR3-negative and CXCR3-positive naive CD8 T cells. The study made its TRB cDNA libraries by 5' RACE, adding UMI labels. TCRdb reprocessed the 5' RACE reads and reports one entry per CDR3 protein, with no DNA. Its listing shows tens of thousands of distinct CDR3 sequences. These receptors lack a known antigen. Study-level findings and limits: Naive cells positive for CXCR3 carried more hydrophobic TRB CDR3s than CXCR3-negative ones.

Specimen: naive CXCR3+ CD8+ T cells from blood. As to subset: CD45RO-CCR7+CD27+CD95- naive CD8+ T cells expressing CXCR3 (TNR3+). Receptors were obtained from a human donor in good health. Some clones in this sample may be carry-over from other donors' samples.

The chain has TRBV20-1 and TRBJ2-7; TCRdb lists TRBD1, though no DNA is available to test this call. CDR3 length: 13 residues. Per germline, CDR1 DFQATT and CDR2 SNEGSKA (reference sequence). The CDR3 reads CSARGQTTYEQYF.

V and J are TRBV11-2 and TRBJ2-3; TCRdb calls TRBD1, which cannot be checked without DNA. The CDR3 covers 15 residues. CDR1 is SGHAT and CDR2 is FQNNGV in the germline V gene. The CDR3 is CASSLVHGAGDTQYF.

This chain links TRBV7-9 with TRBJ1-1; the TRBD1 assignment by TCRdb is unverifiable without DNA. Germline lookup yields CDR1 SEHNR and CDR2 FQNEAQ (reference sequence). The CDR3 has 14 residues. The CDR3 region is CASSFWDTHTEAFF. Variable domain in full (rest from reference TRBV7-9 and TRBJ1-1): DTGVSQNPRHKITKRGQNVTFRCDPISEHNRLYWYRQTLGQGPEFLTYFQNEAQLEKSRLLSDRFSAERPKGSFSTLEIQRTEQGDSAMYLCASSFWDTHTEAFFGQGTRLTVV.

This sequence joins TRBV7-2 and TRBJ1-2; TCRdb reports TRBD1, a call that lacks DNA to check it against. This CDR3 region has 16 residues. Germline V gene sequence: CDR1 SGHTA, CDR2 FQGNSA. CDR3 amino acids: CASSLTTLGAYYGYTF. The full variable domain, in which reference TRBV7-2 and TRBJ1-2 provide the parts outside the CDR3, is GAGVSQSPSNKVTEKGKDVELRCDPISGHTALYWYRQSLGQGLEFLIYFQGNSAPDKSGLPSDRFSAERTGGSVSTLTIQRTQQEDSAVYLCASSLTTLGAYYGYTFGSGTRLTVV.

Here the CDR3 reads CASSFRLRDLQHYEQYF. The chain is built from TRBV28 and TRBJ2-7; lacking DNA, the TRBD2 call made by TCRdb goes unchecked. CDR3 length: 17 residues. Germline CDR1 reads MDHEN; CDR2 reads SYDVKM.

The chain couples TRBV10-3 to TRBJ1-1; TCRdb's D call, TRBD1, is unchecked because there is no DNA. CDR3 length: 15 amino acids. In germline, CDR1 is ENHRY, CDR2 SYGVKD. The CDR3 spells CAISESGVENTEAFF.

The chain joins TRBV18 to TRBJ2-1. Germline-derived CDR1 and CDR2 are KGHSH and LQKENI. The CDR3 has 13 residues. The CDR3 sequence: CASSQQGFDEQFF.

The rearrangement links TRBV7-6 to TRBJ2-1; there is no DNA to check the TCRdb D call of TRBD1. The germline gives CDR1 SGHVS, CDR2 FNYEAQ. This CDR3 region has 15 residues. CDR3 amino acids: CASSLFGGTNNEQCF. Complete variable domain (other parts from reference TRBV7-6 and TRBJ2-1): GAGVSQSPRYKVTKRGQDVALRCDPISGHVSLYWYRQALGQGPEFLTYFNYEAQQDKSGLPNDRFSAERPEGSISTLTIQRTEQRDSAMYRCASSLFGGTNNEQCFGPGTRLTVL.

The chain joins TRBV28 to TRBJ2-7. Germline values: CDR1 MDHEN, CDR2 SYDVKM. The CDR3 spans 11 residues. CDR3 loop: CASSEFYEQYF.

This rearrangement joins TRBV28 to TRBJ1-1; TCRdb's D gene call, TRBD1, goes unchecked for lack of DNA. This CDR3 contains 14 residues. Germline CDR1 MDHEN, CDR2 SYDVKM. The CDR3 loop reads CASSLRQGNTEAFF.

V usage is TRBV25-1 and J usage is TRBJ2-5. The CDR3 is made up of 16 amino acids. The germline V gene has CDR1 MGHDK and CDR2 SYGVNS. The CDR3 loop reads CASSEVKTMLGETQYF.

The chain employs TRBV20-1 and TRBJ2-7; there is no DNA to check the TCRdb D call of TRBD2. There are 13 residues in the CDR3. The germline gives CDR1 DFQATT, CDR2 SNEGSKA (reference sequence). This chain's CDR3 is CSASSGRGYEQYF.

The rearrangement links TRBV14 to TRBJ1-1. The CDR3 spans 14 residues. The germline CDR1 and CDR2 sequences are SGHDN and FVKESK. This CDR3 is CASSQDITGPEAFF.

This sequence joins TRBV28 and TRBJ2-7; TCRdb lists TRBD1, though no DNA is available to test this call. The CDR3 is made up of 15 amino acids. CDR1 is MDHEN and CDR2 is SYDVKM in the germline V gene. The CDR3 sequence is CASSLWGDSSYEQYF.

The chain combines TRBV4-1 with TRBJ1-1; TCRdb indicates TRBD1, and absent DNA this call remains unverified. CDR3 length: 15 residues. Germline CDR1 MGHRA, CDR2 YSYEKL. The CDR3 protein is CASSQEAGLNTEAFF.

J is TRBJ2-3 and V is TRBV9; TCRdb designates TRBD1, a call that cannot be tested without DNA. This CDR3 is 14 amino acids long. CDR1 and CDR2 from the germline V gene are SGDLS and YYNGEE. The CDR3 reads CASSEGGDPDTQYF.

The chain employs TRBV20-1 and TRBJ1-5; TCRdb selects TRBD1, and the lack of DNA leaves this call unchecked. CDR1 and CDR2 (germline): DFQATT, SNEGSKA (reference sequence). There are 19 residues in the CDR3. The chain's CDR3 is CSARSRGTGGFYSNQPQHF.

The V and J genes are TRBV28 and TRBJ2-5; TCRdb's assignment of TRBD2 cannot be checked, as there is no DNA. The CDR3 totals 17 residues. The V gene's germline CDR1 is MDHEN and CDR2 SYDVKM. This CDR3 is CASRFRPLLLGGETQYF. Supplemented by reference TRBV28 and TRBJ2-5, the full variable domain reads DVKVTQSSRYLVKRTGEKVFLECVQDMDHENMFWYRQDPGLGLRLIYFSYDVKMKEKGDIPEGYSVSREKKERFSLILESASTNQTSMYLCASRFRPLLLGGETQYFGPGTRLLVL.

V and J are TRBV19 and TRBJ2-1; there is no DNA to check the TCRdb D call of TRBD1. CDR3 size: 14 residues. Germline V lookup: CDR1 LNHDA, CDR2 SQIVND (reference sequence). This CDR3 is CASNPGDTVNEQFF. The whole variable domain, filled in from reference TRBV19 and TRBJ2-1, reads DGGITQSPKYLFRKEGQNVTLSCEQNLNHDAMYWYRQDPGQGLRLIYYSQIVNDFQKGDIAEGYSVSREKKESFPLTVTSAQKNPTAFYLCASNPGDTVNEQFFGPGTRLTVL.

The rearrangement links TRBV3-1 to TRBJ1-6. Germline CDR1 LGHDT, CDR2 YNNKEL (reference sequence). This CDR3 has 15 residues. The chain's CDR3 is CASSQARRWDSPLHF.

The rearrangement uses TRBV3-1 and TRBJ2-7; the D call from TCRdb, TRBD1, cannot be confirmed without DNA. The length of the CDR3 is 15 residues. From germline, CDR1 is LGHDT and CDR2 YNNKEL (reference sequence). The CDR3 sequence is CASSQVDRGIYEQYF.

The V call is TRBV20-1, the J call TRBJ2-7; the TCRdb call, TRBD2, lacks DNA for checking. CDR3 length equals 16 residues. CDR1 and CDR2 from the germline V gene are DFQATT and SNEGSKA (reference sequence). The CDR3 loop is CSARDPGLAAIYEQYF.

The chain joins TRBV28 to TRBJ2-7; TCRdb names TRBD1, which stays unverified in the absence of DNA. Germline lookup yields CDR1 MDHEN and CDR2 SYDVKM. The CDR3 loop spans 16 amino acids. The CDR3 here is CASSSPRGGGRYEQYF. Looking up the rest from reference TRBV28 and TRBJ2-7 gives the full variable domain: DVKVTQSSRYLVKRTGEKVFLECVQDMDHENMFWYRQDPGLGLRLIYFSYDVKMKEKGDIPEGYSVSREKKERFSLILESASTNQTSMYLCASSSPRGGGRYEQYFGPGTRLTVT.

This CDR3 reads CASSSYGDKVGTQYF. The V gene is TRBV12-3 or TRBV12-4, the J gene TRBJ2-5; there is no DNA to check the TCRdb D call of TRBD1. This CDR3 is built from 15 residues.

The rearrangement links TRBV4-1 to TRBJ2-7; TCRdb outputs TRBD1, but without DNA this stays unchecked. Germline loops: CDR1 MGHRA, CDR2 YSYEKL. CDR3 length equals 14 residues. This chain's CDR3 is CASSQGTGNYEQYF.

CDR3 sequence: CSVSTDYNEQFF. The chain is built from TRBV29-1 and TRBJ2-1. The CDR3 length is 12 residues. In germline, CDR1 is SQVTM, CDR2 ANQGSEA.